Listed here are 24 T cell receptor beta chains from one sample, sequenced in a study of blood T cell repertoires in COVID-19. Clones were read by immunoSEQ multiplex PCR, and TCRdb kept only the in-frame ones, dropping some. The sample includes over 250,000 clones, over 75% seen only once; the top ten take 5.3%. The sequencing input was PBMCs or T cells enriched from blood (not recorded which). The source is a woman aged 25 to 45 who had recovered from COVID-19.

The chain is built from TRBV12-3 or TRBV12-4 and TRBJ2-7; 7 nucleotides align to TRBD2. The CDR3 has 13 amino acids. With 3 bases clipped from V and 4 bases from J, the junction kept 3 bases outside the gene matches. CDR3 sequence reads: CASSLGGEYEQYF. The DNA for the CDR3 is TGTGCCAGCAGTTTGGGGGGGGAGTACGAGCAGTACTTC.

The rearrangement uses TRBV5-1 and TRBJ2-7; 7 nucleotides line up with TRBD1. This CDR3 is built from 14 residues. The V segment lost 6 bases and the J segment 2 bases; nucleotides outside the gene matches: 8. Germline CDR1 is SGHRS and CDR2 is YFSETQ. The CDR3 coding sequence is TGCGCCAGCAAGTGGACAGGCCTTACCTACGAGCAGTACTTC. Protein sequence: CASKWTGLTYEQYF.

This clone was counted once. V usage is TRBV14 and J usage is TRBJ2-3; 9 positions match TRBD1. J gave up 11 bases and V 3 bases, and 15 bases lay outside the gene matches. The CDR3 length is 16 residues. The germline V gene encodes CDR1 SGHDN and CDR2 FVKESK. The CDR3 sequence: CASSHYDGQGFGVQYF. CDR3 nucleotides: TGTGCCAGCAGCCACTACGACGGACAGGGGTTCGGAGTGCAGTATTTT.

In this sample, this clone turned up once. The V and J genes are TRBV28 and TRBJ2-3; 9 nucleotides line up with TRBD2. Trimming at V came to 5 bases and at J to 6 bases, leaving 21 bases not matched to a gene. Per germline, CDR1 MDHEN and CDR2 SYDVKM. CDR3 length equals 19 residues. CDR3 region: CASSPLAGKQSGRWDTQYF. The CDR3 coding sequence is TGTGCCAGCAGTCCCCTAGCGGGGAAACAATCAGGTCGCTGGGATACGCAGTATTTT.

The chain recombines TRBV12-3 or TRBV12-4 with TRBJ2-5; the D gene is possibly TRBD2 (5 bases). Trimming removed 6 bases from V and 5 bases from J, with 13 bases in between. The CDR3 sequence is 13 residues long. The CDR3 protein is CASSVTRWETQYF. The CDR3 DNA is TGTGCCAGCAGCGTTACTAGATGGGAGACCCAGTACTTC.

This clone has just a few counts. This chain uses TRBV3-1 (or the pseudogene TRBV3-2) with TRBJ2-2; no definite D call. Trimming pared 4 bases from V and 8 bases from J, leaving 11 bases between. Germline V lookup: CDR1 LGHDT, CDR2 YNNKEL (reference sequence). The CDR3 covers 13 residues. The CDR3 spells CASSPLSTGELFF. The DNA of the CDR3 is TGTGCCAGCAGCCCCCTTTCGACAGGGGAGCTGTTTTTT.

This chain joins TRBV19 and TRBJ1-4; no reliable D call. The CDR3 consists of 15 residues. The germline V gene has CDR1 LNHDA and CDR2 SQIVND (reference sequence). The V and J ends lost 4 bases and 0 bases respectively, with 9 bases between them. Here the CDR3 reads CASSRTGTTNEKLFF. CDR3 sequence (DNA): TGTGCCAGTAGTAGGACCGGGACAACTAATGAAAAACTGTTTTTT.

V and J are TRBV19 and TRBJ1-5; no clear D. Looked up from germline, CDR1 is LNHDA and CDR2 is SQIVND (reference sequence). This CDR3 is 13 amino acids long. The V gene lost 3 bases and the J gene lost 6 bases, with 9 bases spanning the gap. CDR3 sequence reads: CASSIGLGQPQHF. The CDR3 DNA follows: TGTGCCAGTAGTATCGGGTTGGGTCAGCCCCAGCATTTT.

The chain recombines TRBV15 with TRBJ1-2; D gene unclear. Germline assignment: CDR1 LNHNV and CDR2 YYDKDF (reference sequence). V was clipped by 3 bases and J by 5 bases, with 10 bases between them. The CDR3 sequence is 13 residues long. This CDR3 reads CATSRVREYGYTF. CDR3 DNA: TGTGCCACCAGCAGGGTCCGGGAGTATGGCTACACCTTC. The entire variable domain, with the rest obtained from reference TRBV15 and TRBJ1-2, is as follows: DAMVIQNPRYQVTQFGKPVTLSCSQTLNHNVMYWYQQKSSQAPKLLFHYYDKDFNNEADTPDNFQSRRPNTSFCFLDIRSPGLGDTAMYLCATSRVREYGYTFGSGTRLTVV.

V usage is TRBV7-9 and J usage is TRBJ1-5, with D uncertain. V lost 5 bases and J lost 3, with 5 bases in between. The germline V gene encodes CDR1 SEHNR and CDR2 FQNEAQ (reference sequence). The CDR3 runs to 12 residues. In nucleotides, the CDR3 is TGTGCCAGCAGCGAGCACAATCAGCCCCAGCATTTT. This translates into CASSEHNQPQHF.

This clone was observed a single time. This rearrangement joins TRBV28 to TRBJ1-2, with 12 bases matching TRBD1. Germline V CDR1 and CDR2: MDHEN, SYDVKM. This CDR3 region has 12 residues. V was clipped by 8 bases and J by 8 bases; unmatched bases: 3. The CDR3 DNA reads as TGTGCCAGCGGGGACAGGGGGCCGGGCTACACCTTC. Translated: CASGDRGPGYTF.

The V call is TRBV7-2, the J call TRBJ2-1, with a weak D call TRBD2 (6 bases). From germline, CDR1 is SGHTA and CDR2 FQGNSA. The CDR3 has 15 amino acids. The V and J ends lost 6 bases and 7 bases respectively, with 19 bases between them. The CDR3 loop reads CASSFNSGDGNEQFF. CDR3 nucleotide sequence: TGTGCCAGCAGTTTCAATAGCGGCGATGGAAATGAGCAGTTCTTC.

V usage is TRBV6-5 and J usage is TRBJ2-1; D is uncertain. V lost 9 bases, J lost 0 bases, and 12 bases lay in between. The germline V gene has CDR1 MNHEY and CDR2 SVGAGI. The CDR3 is 14 amino acids. The CDR3 here is CASSKAGSYNEQFF. As DNA, the CDR3 is TGTGCCAGTTCAAAGGCAGGCTCCTACAATGAGCAGTTCTTC.

The V call is TRBV6-2 or TRBV6-3, the J call TRBJ2-5; 8 bases match TRBD2. Germline CDR1 reads MNHEY; CDR2 reads SVGEGT. The junction had 10 bases not matched to a gene; V was cut back by 2 bases and J by 5 bases. The CDR3 sequence is 16 residues long. This CDR3 is CASSYAPGGAGETQYF. CDR3 nucleotides: TGTGCCAGCAGTTACGCCCCCGGGGGGGCTGGGGAGACCCAGTACTTC.

This clone was found once. The chain carries TRBV10-3 and TRBJ2-5; TRBD2 matches at 10 bases. The ends lost 7 bases at V and 5 bases at J; junction bases unmatched: 10. This CDR3 spans 15 amino acids. CDR1 and CDR2 (germline): ENHRY, SYGVKD. This CDR3 reads CAITNPAGGMETQYF. The CDR3 DNA is TGTGCCATCACCAACCCAGCGGGGGGGATGGAGACCCAGTACTTC.

The chain couples TRBV6-5 to TRBJ2-7; perhaps TRBD1 as D (6 bases). CDR1 is MNHEY, CDR2 SVGAGI, per germline. The V and J ends lost 10 bases and 7 bases respectively, with 17 bases between them. The CDR3 is 12 residues long. CDR3 protein: CATLQGQREQYF. In DNA form, the CDR3 reads TGTGCCACCCTACAGGGCCAGCGGGAGCAGTACTTC.

The CDR3 DNA is TGTGCCAGTAGTATCCAGGGACAGGAAGAGACCCAGTACTTC. It encodes CASSIQGQEETQYF. The chain is built from TRBV19 and TRBJ2-5; TRBD1 matches at 8 bases. The V and J ends lost 3 bases and 3 bases, in that order; junction bases with no gene match: 3. The CDR3 has 14 amino acids. CDR1 is LNHDA and CDR2 is SQIVND in the germline V gene (reference sequence).

This clone was picked up one time. CDR3: CASSQSGGLAFF. CDR3 nucleotides: TGTGCCAGCAGCCAAAGTGGGGGGTTGGCTTTCTTT. The rearrangement links TRBV14 to TRBJ1-1; TRBD1 is a possible D gene (5 bases). Deletions cut 2 bases from V and 11 bases from J, with 12 bases between. Germline lookup yields CDR1 SGHDN and CDR2 FVKESK. CDR3 length: 12 amino acids.

V gene TRBV19 combines with J gene TRBJ2-1; D might be TRBD2 (5 bases). Looked up from germline, CDR1 is LNHDA and CDR2 is SQIVND (reference sequence). The V and J ends lost 0 bases and 0 bases respectively, with 9 bases between them. The CDR3 covers 16 residues. CDR3 DNA sequence: TGTGCCAGTAGTATAGACCGGGGAGTCTCCTACAATGAGCAGTTCTTC. It is translated as CASSIDRGVSYNEQFF.

This clone was counted between two and nine times. The chain is built from TRBV28 and TRBJ1-1; TRBD1 matches 8 bases. The germline V gene has CDR1 MDHEN and CDR2 SYDVKM. Losses at the gene ends were 5 bases for V and 1 base for J; bases not matched to a gene: 9. The CDR3 is 16 residues long. The CDR3 protein is CASSIRQGISNTEAFF. The DNA of the CDR3 is TGTGCCAGCAGTATAAGACAGGGGATTTCGAACACTGAAGCTTTCTTT. The full variable domain, rest sourced from reference TRBV28 and TRBJ1-1, is DVKVTQSSRYLVKRTGEKVFLECVQDMDHENMFWYRQDPGLGLRLIYFSYDVKMKEKGDIPEGYSVSREKKERFSLILESASTNQTSMYLCASSIRQGISNTEAFFGQGTRLTVV.

This sequence joins TRBV11-2 and TRBJ2-7; 9 bases fit TRBD2. CDR3 size: 17 residues. V shed 0 bases, J shed 4 bases, and the junction held 10 bases outside the gene matches. The germline V gene has CDR1 SGHAT and CDR2 FQNNGV. In nucleotides, the CDR3 is TGTGCCAGCAGCTTAGAGATGGCGGGGGGGCCTGGGTACGAGCAGTACTTC. It translates to CASSLEMAGGPGYEQYF.

V and J are TRBV19 and TRBJ2-7; TRBD2 agrees at 8 bases. The germline CDR1 and CDR2 sequences are LNHDA and SQIVND (reference sequence). V shed 10 bases, J shed 2 bases, and the junction held 10 bases outside the gene matches. This CDR3 is built from 14 residues. The CDR3 here is CATQPRGGPYEQYF. The CDR3 nucleotides are TGTGCCACCCAACCGCGCGGGGGGCCCTACGAGCAGTACTTC.

V gene TRBV18 combines with J gene TRBJ2-3, with 7 nucleotides matching TRBD1. The V segment lost 3 bases and the J segment 1 base; nucleotides outside the gene matches: 7. In germline, CDR1 is KGHSH, CDR2 LQKENI. The CDR3 loop spans 16 amino acids. The CDR3 DNA is TGTGCCAGCTCACCGGTGAACAGGGGAGGCACAGATACGCAGTATTTT. Translating it yields CASSPVNRGGTDTQYF.

J is TRBJ1-4 and V is TRBV9; 7 bases map to TRBD1. This CDR3 is built from 14 residues. Trimming removed 4 bases from V and 8 bases from J; junction bases left unmatched: 8. Germline V CDR1 and CDR2: SGDLS, YYNGEE. In DNA, the CDR3 is TGTGCCAGCAGCCCGAGAGGCAGGGGGGAAAAACTGTTTTTT. The encoded protein is CASSPRGRGEKLFF.